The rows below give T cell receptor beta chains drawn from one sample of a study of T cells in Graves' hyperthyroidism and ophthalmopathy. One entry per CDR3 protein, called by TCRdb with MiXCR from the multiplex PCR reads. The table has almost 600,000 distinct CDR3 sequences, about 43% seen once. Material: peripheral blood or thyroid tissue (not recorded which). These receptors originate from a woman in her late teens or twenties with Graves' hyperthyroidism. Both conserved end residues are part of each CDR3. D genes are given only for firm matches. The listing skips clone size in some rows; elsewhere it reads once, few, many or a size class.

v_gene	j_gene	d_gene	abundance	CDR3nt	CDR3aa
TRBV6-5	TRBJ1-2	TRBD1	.	TGTGCCAGCAGTCCCCTAGACAGGGTCTTTGCTGGCTACACCTTC	CASSPLDRVFAGYTF
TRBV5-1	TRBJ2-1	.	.	TGCGCCAGCAGCACAACAGGGCAGAGTTTCTACAATGAGCAGTTCTTC	CASSTTGQSFYNEQFF
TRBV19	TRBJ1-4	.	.	TGTGCCAGTCACAGGGCCTGGGATGAAAAACTGTTTTTT	CASHRAWDEKLFF
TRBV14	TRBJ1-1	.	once	TGTGCCAGCAGCCAAGAGGGTTGGTGGGTCACTGAAGCTTTCTTT	CASSQEGWWVTEAFF
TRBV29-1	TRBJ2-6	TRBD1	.	TGCAGTCCTTGGACAGGGGCAACTGGGGCCAACGTCCTGACTTTC	CSPWTGATGANVLTF
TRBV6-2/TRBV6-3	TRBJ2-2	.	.	TGTGCCAGCAGCCCCTTCTCTCCCGGGGAGCTGTTTTTT	CASSPFSPGELFF
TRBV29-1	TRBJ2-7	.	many	TGCAGCGCCGGACGTACCTACGAGCAGTACTTC	CSAGRTYEQYF
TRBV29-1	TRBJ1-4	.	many	TGCAGCGCTAAGACGAGGGGGAATGAAAAACTGTTTTTT	CSAKTRGNEKLFF
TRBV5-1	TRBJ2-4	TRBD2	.	TGCGCCAGCAGCTTGGGGACTAGCGGAAGAAACATTCAGTACTTC	CASSLGTSGRNIQYF
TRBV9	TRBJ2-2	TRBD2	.	TGTGCCAGCAGCGTAGGTCTAGCGGGAGCCGGGGAGCTGTTTTTT	CASSVGLAGAGELFF
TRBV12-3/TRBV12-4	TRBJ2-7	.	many	TGTGCCAGCACCCTGGACTTGTTCGAGCAGTACTTC	CASTLDLFEQYF
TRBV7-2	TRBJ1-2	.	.	TGCGCCAGCAGCCAGGTCCAGAGGCTCAATGGCTACACCTTC	CASSQVQRLNGYTF
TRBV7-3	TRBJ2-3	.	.	TGTGCCAGCAGCTTAACGCGGGAAACTAGCACAGATACGCAGTATTTT	CASSLTRETSTDTQYF
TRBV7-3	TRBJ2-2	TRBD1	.	TGTGCCAGCAGCACCGGGACAGTAACCGGGGAGCTGTTTTTT	CASSTGTVTGELFF
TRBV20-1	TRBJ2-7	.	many	TGCAGTGCTAGAGTCCGGGGGACCTACGAGCAGTACTTC	CSARVRGTYEQYF
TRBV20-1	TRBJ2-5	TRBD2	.	TGCAGTGCTAGACCTAGCGGGAGGGACACGACCCAGTACTTC	CSARPSGRDTTQYF
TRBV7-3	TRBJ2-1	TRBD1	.	TGTGCCAGCAGCTTAGACGTGGGGACAGGGACCTACAATGAGCAGTTCTTC	CASSLDVGTGTYNEQFF
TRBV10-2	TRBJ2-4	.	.	TGCGCCAGCACAGGACAGTTTGACATTCAGTACTTC	CASTGQFDIQYF
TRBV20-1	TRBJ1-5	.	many	TGCAGTGCTAGGATCCCCGGACGGGGCAATCAGCCCCAGCATTTT	CSARIPGRGNQPQHF
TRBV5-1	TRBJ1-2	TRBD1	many	TGCGCCAGCAGCTTGGCATCCGGACAGGGGATTAACTATGGCTACACCTTC	CASSLASGQGINYGYTF
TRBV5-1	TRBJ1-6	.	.	TGCGCCAGCAGCTTGAGCGATAATTCACCCCTCCACTTT	CASSLSDNSPLHF
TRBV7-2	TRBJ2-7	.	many	TGTGCCAGCGGCAGACAGAGGGGCTCCTACGAGCAGTACTTC	CASGRQRGSYEQYF